This T cell receptor beta chain was identified during a study of T cell clones after liver transplantation. Study details: A pre-transplant mixed lymphocyte reaction with TCRbeta sequencing defined graft-donor-reactive clones followed in post-transplant blood. Three of the eight recipients were HCV-positive; the rest had non-autoimmune, non-viral transplant indications.

Germline trimming cut 7 bases from V and 7 bases from J; bases unmatched to any gene: 13. Germline CDR1 and CDR2: SNHLY and FYNNEI. This CDR3 is built from 14 residues. Profiled with immunoSEQ multiplex PCR; TCRdb holds only in-frame clones, not every one. Among 53,000 or so clones listed, approximately 84% were seen once. The TCR was taken from a human donor who received a liver transplant. The chain couples TRBV2 to TRBJ2-7, with 7 bases matching TRBD1. The specimen was CD4+ T cells from blood, collected before liver transplant. CDR3 bases: TGTGCCAGCACCGGACGCGAGGGGGCGAGGGAGCAGTACTTC. Protein: CASTGREGAREQYF.